This TCR beta chain is drawn from a study of blood T cells in healthy people across ages. General observations from the study: Donor CMV status was unknown, possibly confounding expanded clonotype changes. In these data, TCR beta diversity tracked strongly with naive T cell percentage.

Notes on this clonotype: Its antigen is currently unknown.

Sample-barcoded 5' priming and a J-beta primer mix drove a second PCR of roughly 6 to 12 cycles. Every molecule of cDNA carried a tag from a template-switch adaptor with 12 random nucleotides. MiXCR was run by TCRdb on the 5' RACE reads, yielding one entry per CDR3 protein. The sample has approximately 760,000 distinct CDR3 sequences, 20% to 25% seen once. These data were also reused for a study on T cells of mothers and their children. From that paper: In each mother, TCR beta CDR3 reads exceeded 10 million; in each child, they numbered 2.5 million to 3.5 million.

The sample was blood. The clonotype was recovered from a boy aged 5-17 years in good health.

CDR3 residues: CASSYSGHTQYF. The CDR3 nucleotides read TGTGCCAGCAGTTACTCCGGACATACGCAGTATTTT. J is TRBJ2-3 and V is TRBV6-6; D remains ambiguous. Trimming stripped 0 bases from V and 7 bases from J, with 5 bases between. CDR3 size: 12 residues. CDR1 and CDR2 (germline): MNHNY, SVGAGI (reference sequence).